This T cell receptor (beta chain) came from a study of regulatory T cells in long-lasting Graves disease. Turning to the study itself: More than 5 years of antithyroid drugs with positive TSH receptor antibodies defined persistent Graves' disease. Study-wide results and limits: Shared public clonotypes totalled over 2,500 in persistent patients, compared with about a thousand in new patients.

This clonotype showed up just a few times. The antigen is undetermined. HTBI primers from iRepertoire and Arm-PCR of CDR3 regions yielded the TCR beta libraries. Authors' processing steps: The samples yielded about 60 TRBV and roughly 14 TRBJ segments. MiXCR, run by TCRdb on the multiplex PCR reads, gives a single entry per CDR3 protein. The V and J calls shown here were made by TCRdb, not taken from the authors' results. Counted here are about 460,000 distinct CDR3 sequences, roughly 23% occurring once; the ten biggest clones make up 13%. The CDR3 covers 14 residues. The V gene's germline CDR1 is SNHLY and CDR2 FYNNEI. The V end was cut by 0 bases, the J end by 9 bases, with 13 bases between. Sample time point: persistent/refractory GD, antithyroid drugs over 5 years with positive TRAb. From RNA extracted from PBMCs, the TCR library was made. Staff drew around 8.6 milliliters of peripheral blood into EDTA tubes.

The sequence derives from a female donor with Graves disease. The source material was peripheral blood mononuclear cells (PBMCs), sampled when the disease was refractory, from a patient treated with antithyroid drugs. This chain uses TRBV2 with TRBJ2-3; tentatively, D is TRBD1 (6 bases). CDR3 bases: TGTGCCAGCAGTGAAGCCACAGGGAAAGACACGCAGTATTTT. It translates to CASSEATGKDTQYF.